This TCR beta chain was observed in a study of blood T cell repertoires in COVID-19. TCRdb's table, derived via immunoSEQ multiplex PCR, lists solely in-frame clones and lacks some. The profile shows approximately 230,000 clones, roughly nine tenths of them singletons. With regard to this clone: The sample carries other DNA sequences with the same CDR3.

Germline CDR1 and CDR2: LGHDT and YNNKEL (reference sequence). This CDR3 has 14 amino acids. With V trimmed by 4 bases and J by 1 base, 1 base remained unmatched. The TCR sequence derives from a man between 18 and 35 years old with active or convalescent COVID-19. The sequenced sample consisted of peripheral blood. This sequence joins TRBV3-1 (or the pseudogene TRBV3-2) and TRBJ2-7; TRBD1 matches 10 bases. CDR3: CASSPGQGSYEQYF. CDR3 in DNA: TGTGCCAGCAGCCCGGGACAGGGGTCCTACGAGCAGTACTTC.